Given below is one T cell receptor beta chain in context. Its antigen remains unidentified. This sample is drawn from a study of B cell selection in AIRE deficiency. The data were produced by immunoSEQ multiplex PCR, yet TCRdb's version contains in-frame clones alone and is incomplete. The sample lists approximately 22,000 clones; around 90% were seen once. Regulatory T cells were sorted as CD4+CD25hiCD127low/negative cells. Study-wide points: Only approximately 9.2% of around 3,800 shared Treg sequences were patient-specific; roughly 30% healthy-specific. TCRbeta-only data showed roughly 33% of shared healthy Treg sequences in healthy Tconv.

The junction had 10 bases not matched to a gene; V was cut back by 4 bases and J by 6 bases. Germline loops: CDR1 SGDLS, CDR2 YYNGEE. The CDR3 extends over 15 amino acids. This receptor was obtained from a human donor in good health. Sequencing was carried out using CD4+CD25+ Tregs sorted from PBMCs. The chain uses TRBV9 and TRBJ2-3; 8 bases agree with TRBD2. The CDR3 protein is CASSFTGTSMDTQYF. The CDR3 coding sequence is TGTGCCAGCAGCTTTACCGGGACTAGTATGGATACGCAGTATTTT.